This is a list of T cell receptor delta chains from one sample in a study of gamma-delta chains in newborns, infants, children. TCRdb re-identified clones in the reads via CATT. Of fewer than 12,000 delta-chain clones in the sample, approximately 9% are singletons; the top ten hold roughly 8.6%. The sequenced sample consisted of blood. The receptors here all came from a child who was a newborn, infant or young child, either healthy, febrile or measles-vaccinated (not recorded which). Both conserved end residues are part of each CDR3.

>TRDV2|TRDJ1
CACDPLHTGLGDTTDKLIF
>TRDV2|TRDJ3
CACDILGANSWDTRQMFF
>TRDV2|TRDJ3
CACDTVLGDTRLSSWDTRQMFF
>TRDV2|TRDJ2
CACFPVLGDTAQLFF
>TRDV2|TRDJ1
CACDMVGDKIVADKLIF
>TRDV2|TRDJ1
CACDSLGAPYTDKLIF
>TRDV2|TRDJ1
CACDPVRTGGYVIHDKLIF
>TRDV2|TRDJ3
CACDNIFRPSGLGDSSWDTRQMFF
>TRDV2|TRDJ3
CACDTLTGGAWDTRQMFF
>TRDV2|TRDJ3
CACDPVEGDTDKSSWDTRQMFF
>TRDV2|TRDJ1
CACSTLVLGDTRRTDKLIF
>TRDV1|TRDJ1
CALGEGAYPRGHADKLIF
>TRDV1|TRDJ1
CALGSIPPVLADTDKLIF
>TRDV1|TRDJ1
CALGASDNSLGDKDKLIF
>TRDV2|TRDJ3
CACDRVTTRGSSWDTRQMFF
>TRDV1|TRDJ1
CALSTYFPTGGRQYTDKLIF
>TRDV2|TRDJ2
CACDILGDGALTAQLFF
>TRDV2|TRDJ2
CACDTGIQGALTAQLFF
>TRDV2|TRDJ3
CACDTVRLGDKRGSWDTRQMFF
>TRDV2|TRDJ1
CACDTVGDKEADKLIF
>TRDV2|TRDJ1
CACDTVLLGDIDPGKLIF
>TRDV2|TRDJ2
CACDTVGGLTAQLFF
>TRDV3|TRDJ2
CAFRASLGIGGAQLFF
>TRDV1|TRDJ1
CALGELPGPPLLGDTTDKLIF
>TRDV2|TRDJ1
CACDTAGYPHTDKLIF
>TRDV1|TRDJ1
CALGERGLPSRAPGVYTDKLIF
>TRDV2|TRDJ3
CACDVLGDESWDTRQMFF
>TRDV1|TRDJ1
CALGSPPYTDKLIF